The 19 T cell receptor beta chains presented below share a single source sample, sequenced in a study of beta chain features in type 1 diabetes. The entirety of the isolated RNA underwent reverse transcription, so expressed TCRB transcripts were sequenced. Libraries were prepared by immunoSEQ multiplex PCR; TCRdb keeps only in-frame clonotypes and omits some of them. This sample carries 450,000 to 550,000 clones, about 30% of them seen once, and the ten largest clones take almost 0.065%. The specimen sequenced was naive CD4+ T cells from blood. The origin of the receptors is a man younger than 35 in good health.

A few counts support this clone. The junction shows a germline mismatch at one end, possibly a read error. The genes are TRBV7-9 and TRBJ2-1; D is uncertain. The CDR3 runs to 18 residues. Germline V lookup: CDR1 SEHNR, CDR2 FQNEAQ (reference sequence). CDR3 in DNA: TGTTCCAGCAGCTTAGTGAGGCTCGGATCAGGTTCCTACAATGAGCAGTTCTTC. This codes for CSSSLVRLGSGSYNEQFF. The whole variable domain, remainder taken from reference TRBV7-9 and TRBJ2-1, is DTGVSQNPRHKITKRGQNVTFRCDPISEHNRLYWYRQTLGQGPEFLTYFQNEAQLEKSRLLSDRFSAERPKGSFSTLEIQRTEQGDSAMYLCSSSLVRLGSGSYNEQFFGPGTRLTVL.

The genes are TRBV18 and TRBJ1-1, with unresolved D. The CDR3 loop spans 16 amino acids. Germline V gene data show CDR1 as KGHSH and CDR2 as LQKENI. Trimming stripped 0 bases from V and 0 bases from J, with 11 bases between. CDR3 sequence reads: CASSPPGSGLNTEAFF. In nucleotides, the CDR3 is TGTGCCAGCTCACCACCCGGGTCGGGGTTGAACACTGAAGCTTTCTTT.

The chain is built from TRBV15 and TRBJ2-1; no clear D. This CDR3 is 13 amino acids long. Trimming cost V 0 bases and J 8 bases, with 8 bases left between them. Germline V lookup: CDR1 LNHNV, CDR2 YYDKDF (reference sequence). CDR3 DNA sequence: TGTGCCACCAGCAGAGATTCTGTTGATGAGCAGTTCTTC. Translation: CATSRDSVDEQFF.

V gene TRBV30 combines with J gene TRBJ2-1; D gene ambiguous. CDR3 length: 14 residues. V was shortened by 2 bases and J by 0 bases, with 8 bases between the two germline ends. CDR1 is GTSNPN and CDR2 is SVGIG in the germline V gene (reference sequence). The CDR3 region is CAWSTTSSYNEQFF. In DNA, the CDR3 is TGTGCCTGGAGTACAACGAGCTCCTACAATGAGCAGTTCTTC.

This clone was counted only a few times. V is TRBV30 and J is TRBJ2-5, with 10 bases that match TRBD1. Trimming took 4 bases from V and 8 from J; bases not matched to a gene: 7. The CDR3 has 13 amino acids. CDR1 and CDR2 from the germline V gene are GTSNPN and SVGIG (reference sequence). The CDR3 here is CAWKRDRGYTQYF. For the CDR3, the DNA is TGTGCCTGGAAGCGGGACAGGGGCTACACCCAGTACTTC.

Written as DNA, the CDR3 is TGTGCCAGCAGCCACCGGGACACCAACACCGGGGAGCTGTTTTTT. Its protein is CASSHRDTNTGELFF. This chain uses TRBV5-4 with TRBJ2-2; perhaps TRBD1 as D (6 bases). CDR3 size: 15 residues. Germline V CDR1 and CDR2: SGHNT, YYREEE (reference sequence). V lost 4 bases and J 2 bases, leaving 12 bases between the germline ends.

This chain uses TRBV15 with TRBJ2-3; 7 positions match TRBD2. The CDR3 runs 16 residues. Losses at the gene ends were 4 bases for V and 4 bases for J; bases not matched to a gene: 11. Germline assignment: CDR1 LNHNV and CDR2 YYDKDF (reference sequence). CDR3 protein: CATSKKLAYTSDTQYF. CDR3 nucleotide sequence: TGTGCCACCAGCAAAAAACTAGCGTACACATCAGATACGCAGTATTTT.

The chain employs TRBV7-2 and TRBJ2-5, with 12 nucleotides matching TRBD2. Looked up from germline, CDR1 is SGHTA and CDR2 is FQGNSA. The CDR3 consists of 15 residues. V was pared by 6 bases and J by 3 bases, with 5 bases of the junction left unmatched. CDR3 DNA: TGTGCCAGCAGGCGTCGACTAGCGGGAGAAGAGACCCAGTACTTC. This codes for CASRRRLAGEETQYF.

This sequence joins TRBV6-5 and TRBJ2-1; 8 positions agree with TRBD1. The CDR3 sequence is 13 residues long. The ends lost 2 bases at V and 8 bases at J; junction bases unmatched: 2. Germline CDR1 and CDR2: MNHEY and SVGAGI. CDR3 sequence (DNA): TGTGCCAGCAGTTACGGACAGGGCTATGAGCAGTTCTTC. Encoded protein: CASSYGQGYEQFF.

This clone has a handful of counts. J is TRBJ2-1 and V is TRBV6-1; 12 bases match TRBD2. The CDR3 runs to 15 residues. From germline, CDR1 is MNHNS and CDR2 SASEGT. The V segment lost 6 bases and the J segment 13 bases; nucleotides outside the gene matches: 13. The CDR3 sequence is CASRILAGGTRGQFF. The CDR3 region has the DNA TGTGCCAGCAGGATACTAGCGGGGGGAACCCGCGGACAGTTCTTC.

This chain links TRBV7-9 with TRBJ2-7, with D perhaps matching TRBD2 (6 bases). With 5 bases removed from V and 1 base from J, the gap between germline ends came to 9 bases. In germline, CDR1 is SEHNR, CDR2 FQNEAQ (reference sequence). The CDR3 consists of 13 residues. The CDR3 spells CASSRGISYEQYF. The CDR3 nucleotides read TGTGCCAGCAGCCGCGGGATTTCCTACGAGCAGTACTTC.

The chain is built from TRBV4-2 and TRBJ2-2, with D unclear. V was shortened by 8 bases and J by 6 bases, with 10 bases between the two germline ends. There are 12 residues in the CDR3. The germline V gene has CDR1 LGHNA and CDR2 YNFKEQ. CDR3 loop: CASGIVAGELFF. The CDR3, as DNA: TGTGCCAGCGGGATAGTCGCCGGGGAGCTGTTTTTT.

This clone was seen a handful of times. Other DNA sequences from this sample encode an identical CDR3 as well. This chain connects TRBV29-1 to TRBJ2-3, with D perhaps TRBD1 or TRBD2 (5 bases each). The ends were cut back, 3 bases at V and 3 bases at J, with 7 bases in the middle. The V gene's germline CDR1 is SQVTM and CDR2 ANQGSEA. This CDR3 is built from 12 residues. CDR3 residues: CSVDGGTDTQYF. DNA for the CDR3: TGCAGCGTTGATGGGGGTACAGATACGCAGTATTTT.

Turning to this clone: Germline and junction disagree at one end, which may indicate a read error. The chain links TRBV28 to TRBJ2-5; the D call may be TRBD1 or TRBD2 (5 bases each). Germline-derived CDR1 and CDR2 are MDHEN and SYDVKM. This CDR3 spans 15 amino acids. The CDR3 DNA is TGTGCCAGCAGCTGGGACGCGGCGTTTCAAGGGACCCAGTACTTC. Translation gives CASSWDAAFQGTQYF.

The rearrangement uses TRBV6-5 and TRBJ2-5; no definite D call. V shed 5 bases and J shed 5 bases, with 6 bases lying between them. The V gene's germline CDR1 is MNHEY and CDR2 SVGAGI. This CDR3 has 11 residues. In nucleotides, the CDR3 is TGTGCCAGCAGTGAAAGGGAGACCCAGTACTTC. Amino acid sequence: CASSERETQYF.

Only a few counts were recorded for this clone. The V gene is TRBV30, the J gene TRBJ2-1; 11 nucleotides agree with TRBD2. With V trimmed by 2 bases and J by 5 bases, 5 bases remained unmatched. CDR3 size: 15 residues. The germline CDR1 and CDR2 sequences are GTSNPN and SVGIG (reference sequence). In nucleotides, the CDR3 is TGTGCCTGGAGTCCGGGACTAGCGGACAACAATGAGCAGTTCTTC. Protein product: CAWSPGLADNNEQFF. The variable domain in full, with the rest retrieved from reference TRBV30 and TRBJ2-1, is SQTIHQWPATLVQPVGSPLSLECTVEGTSNPNLYWYRQAAGRGLQLLFYSVGIGQISSEVPQNLSASRPQDRQFILSSKKLLLSDSGFYLCAWSPGLADNNEQFFGPGTRLTVL.

The V gene is TRBV2, the J gene TRBJ2-2; D ambiguous. The V gene's germline CDR1 is SNHLY and CDR2 FYNNEI. V was shortened by 10 bases and J by 0 bases, with 12 bases between the two germline ends. This CDR3 comprises 14 residues. This CDR3 reads CATQDVANTGELFF. In DNA, the CDR3 is TGTGCCACTCAGGACGTGGCGAACACCGGGGAGCTGTTTTTT.

This chain links TRBV28 with TRBJ2-5, with 8 bases that match TRBD1. Unmatched junction bases numbered 7, after V lost 8 bases and J lost 5 bases. Germline V lookup: CDR1 MDHEN, CDR2 SYDVKM. The CDR3 runs to 13 residues. CDR3 nucleotide sequence: TGTGCCAGCTCCCGCAGGGGGCTTGAGACCCAGTACTTC. Its translation is CASSRRGLETQYF.

The sample holds a few counts of this clone. This chain links TRBV7-2 with TRBJ2-3; D might be TRBD2 (7 bases). Between the trimmed V and J ends, which lost 0 bases and 6 bases, there was a span of 13 bases. CDR3 length equals 15 residues. Germline CDR1 is SGHTA and CDR2 is FQGNSA. CDR3 residues: CASSLAGGPPDTQYF. CDR3 nucleotides: TGTGCCAGCAGCTTAGCGGGGGGGCCTCCGGATACGCAGTATTTT.